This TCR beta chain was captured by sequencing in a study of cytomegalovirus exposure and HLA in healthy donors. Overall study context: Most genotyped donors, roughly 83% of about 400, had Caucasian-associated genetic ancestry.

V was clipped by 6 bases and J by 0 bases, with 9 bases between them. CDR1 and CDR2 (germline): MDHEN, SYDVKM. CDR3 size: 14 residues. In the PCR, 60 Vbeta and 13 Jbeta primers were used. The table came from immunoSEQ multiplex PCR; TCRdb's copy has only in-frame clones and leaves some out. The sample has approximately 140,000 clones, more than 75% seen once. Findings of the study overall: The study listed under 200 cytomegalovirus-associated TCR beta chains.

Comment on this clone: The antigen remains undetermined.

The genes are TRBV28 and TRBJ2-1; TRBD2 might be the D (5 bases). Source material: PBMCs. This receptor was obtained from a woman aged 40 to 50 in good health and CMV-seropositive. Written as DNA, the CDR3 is TGTGCCAGCAGACCCGGGAACTCCTACAATGAGCAGTTCTTC. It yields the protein CASRPGNSYNEQFF.